This T cell receptor (beta chain) was sequenced for a study of blood T cell repertoires in COVID-19. Across the whole study: COVID-19 samples collected from the United States, Italy and Spain covered acute and convalescent phases. The cDNA or gDNA used as material had been derived from T cells, B-cell-depleted T cells, or PBMCs.

Per germline, CDR1 MNHEY and CDR2 SVGAGI. CDR3 length: 15 residues. V was cut by 10 bases and J by 5 bases, with 18 bases left in between. The authors' processing: It was from reference gene primer amplification that nucleated cell counts were estimated. The assay was immunoSEQ multiplex PCR, and TCRdb's table has in-frame clones only and misses some. The DNA gave D and trimming, while V, J and clone size come from that table. The sample has about 440,000 clones, 88% seen once. A Seattle source enrolled patients during active infection and followed them longitudinally. The clonotype was recovered from a woman aged 45 to 65 with COVID-19, enrolled during active disease. The chain recombines TRBV6-5 with TRBJ1-6; no clear D. The sequencing input was peripheral blood. CDR3 protein: CAISNIHYHNSPLHF. CDR3 nucleotides: TGTGCCATCTCCAATATCCACTACCATAATTCACCCCTCCACTTT.